A selection of T cell receptor beta chains follows, all from one sample in a study of OX40 agonist ivuxolimab in advanced cancers. Profiled with immunoSEQ multiplex PCR; TCRdb holds only in-frame clones, not every one. The sample includes fewer than 100,000 clones, 85% to 95% of them seen just once. The material sequenced was CD4+ or CD8+ T cells sorted from blood, taken in a trial of the OX40 agonist ivuxolimab. These receptors came from an adult with an advanced solid tumor such as melanoma, head and neck, liver or kidney cancer. Both conserved end residues are part of each CDR3. D genes are given only for firm matches. Size tells how often a clone was seen (once, few, many) or the class of an expanded clone, and some rows leave it out.

cdr3_aa | cdr3_nt | clone_size | d_call | j_call | v_call
CASSETDRRGYTF | TGTGCCAGCAGTGAAACGGACAGACGGGGCTACACCTTC | - | - | TRBJ1-2 | TRBV25-1
CATSPGSYEQYF | TGTGCCACCAGCCCGGGGTCCTACGAGCAGTACTTC | - | - | TRBJ2-7 | TRBV15
CASSPDRGNQPQHF | TGTGCCAGTAGTCCAGACAGGGGCAATCAGCCCCAGCATTTT | - | TRBD1 | TRBJ1-5 | TRBV19
CASSLDRDTQYF | TGTGCCAGCAGCCTCGATAGAGATACGCAGTATTTT | - | - | TRBJ2-3 | TRBV21-1
CASSLNLNSPLHF | TGCGCCAGCAGCTTGAACTTGAATTCACCCCTCCACTTT | - | - | TRBJ1-6 | TRBV5-1
CASSAARDRGYEQYF | TGTGCCAGCAGCGCTGCCCGGGACAGGGGTTACGAGCAGTACTTC | - | TRBD1 | TRBJ2-7 | TRBV7-9
CASSLSPGTGSRNTIYF | TGTGCCAGCAGTTTATCGCCCGGGACAGGGAGTCGAAACACCATATATTTT | - | TRBD1 | TRBJ1-3 | TRBV27
CASSIDDYTAADTQYF | TGTGCCAGTAGTATAGATGACTATACGGCGGCAGATACGCAGTATTTT | - | - | TRBJ2-3 | TRBV19
CASSLGTVTPDTQYF | TGTGCCAGCAGCTTAGGGACAGTGACGCCAGATACGCAGTATTTT | - | - | TRBJ2-3 | TRBV11-2
CARGQVGGTEAFF | TGTGCCAGGGGACAGGTGGGGGGCACTGAAGCTTTCTTT | once | TRBD1 | TRBJ1-1 | TRBV7-9
CASSSTGFNEQFF | TGTGCCAGCAGTTCGACCGGATTTAATGAGCAGTTCTTC | few | - | TRBJ2-1 | TRBV27
CASSHPVSGPGNEQFF | TGCGCCAGCAGCCATCCAGTTTCGGGTCCTGGGAATGAGCAGTTCTTC | - | - | TRBJ2-1 | TRBV5-1
CASSRSPGPQVPGNTIYF | TGTGCCAGCAGCCGAAGTCCGGGACCTCAAGTTCCTGGAAACACCATATATTTT | - | - | TRBJ1-3 | TRBV7-8
CASSTSGQHQETQYF | TGTGCCAGCTCTACCTCGGGACAGCACCAAGAGACCCAGTACTTC | once | TRBD1 | TRBJ2-5 | TRBV6-5
CASSLSDPARGLAQYF | TGTGCCAGCAGTTTATCGGATCCCGCGCGGGGTTTGGCCCAGTACTTC | - | - | TRBJ2-5 | TRBV27
CASRYRTSDYNEQFF | TGTGCCAGCAGATACCGGACTAGCGATTACAATGAGCAGTTCTTC | - | TRBD2 | TRBJ2-1 | TRBV27
CASSQEEGLALGEQFF | TGCGCCAGCAGCCAAGAAGAGGGCCTAGCGTTGGGCGAGCAGTTCTTC | - | - | TRBJ2-1 | TRBV4-1
CASNGGNEQFF | TGTGCCAGCAATGGGGGCAATGAGCAGTTCTTC | once | - | TRBJ2-1 | TRBV6-5
CASSRVWGAKNIQYF | TGTGCCAGTAGTCGCGTTTGGGGGGCCAAAAACATTCAGTACTTC | - | - | TRBJ2-4 | TRBV19
CASSLSYPETSDGYTF | TGCGCCAGCAGCCTTTCTTATCCCGAGACAAGCGATGGCTACACCTTC | - | - | TRBJ1-2 | TRBV5-1
CAASLGSGQPQHF | TGTGCCGCCTCATTGGGTAGCGGACAGCCCCAGCATTTT | - | - | TRBJ1-5 | TRBV27
CASSPAAGSPEAFF | TGTGCCAGCAGTCCGGCCGCCGGGAGCCCTGAAGCTTTCTTT | - | - | TRBJ1-1 | TRBV27
CASRGGAGYGYTF | TGTGCCAGCAGAGGGGGGGCTGGGTATGGCTACACCTTC | - | - | TRBJ1-2 | TRBV2
CASSVTPSSYEQYF | TGTGCCAGCAGCGTGACACCCTCCTCCTACGAGCAGTACTTC | - | - | TRBJ2-7 | TRBV27
CASMTPSRTGELFF | TGTGCCAGTATGACACCCTCTAGAACCGGGGAGCTGTTTTTT | - | - | TRBJ2-2 | TRBV19
CASSEGAVEAFF | TGTGCCAGCAGTGAAGGGGCAGTCGAAGCTTTCTTT | - | - | TRBJ1-1 | TRBV25-1
CASSLADRAQFF | TGTGCCAGCAGCTTAGCGGACAGGGCTCAGTTCTTC | - | TRBD1 | TRBJ2-1 | TRBV7-8
CASSRRLAGINEQFF | TGTGCCAGCAGCCGTCGACTAGCGGGTATAAATGAGCAGTTCTTC | - | TRBD2 | TRBJ2-1 | TRBV7-2
CASSTWTSGRSSSGANVLTF | TGTGCCAGTAGTACCTGGACTAGCGGGAGGTCAAGCTCTGGGGCCAACGTCCTGACTTTC | - | TRBD2 | TRBJ2-6 | TRBV19
CSGRQGGYEQYF | TGCAGCGGGAGACAGGGAGGCTACGAGCAGTACTTC | - | - | TRBJ2-7 | TRBV29-1
CASSRQGSYEQYF | TGTGCCAGCAGTCGACAGGGATCCTACGAGCAGTACTTC | - | TRBD1 | TRBJ2-7 | TRBV11-3
CASSEWIAGGISYEQYF | TGCGCCAGCAGTGAGTGGATAGCGGGAGGAATATCCTACGAGCAGTACTTC | - | TRBD2 | TRBJ2-7 | TRBV10-1
CASSLGDRHIQETQYF | TGTGCCAGTTCATTGGGGGACAGGCATATCCAAGAGACCCAGTACTTC | - | TRBD1 | TRBJ2-5 | TRBV7-9
CASRGKLDYEQYF | TGTGCCAGCCGCGGTAAGTTAGACTACGAGCAGTACTTC | - | - | TRBJ2-7 | TRBV27
CASRLRLATSYEQYF | TGTGCCAGCAGATTAAGACTAGCCACTTCCTACGAGCAGTACTTC | - | TRBD2 | TRBJ2-7 | TRBV28
CATPSSSGANVLTF | TGTGCCACCCCGTCCAGCTCTGGGGCCAACGTCCTGACTTTC | - | - | TRBJ2-6 | TRBV7-6
CASSKKGTSEPYEQYF | TGTGCCAGCAGCAAAAAGGGGACTAGCGAGCCCTACGAGCAGTACTTC | - | - | TRBJ2-7 | TRBV21-1
CTSRDSLCSYNEQFF | TGCACCAGCAGAGACTCGTTATGTTCCTACAATGAGCAGTTCTTC | - | - | TRBJ2-1 | TRBV1
CASSFLPQSDEQYF | TGTGCCAGCAGCTTTCTCCCGCAGTCGGACGAGCAGTACTTC | - | - | TRBJ2-7 | TRBV13
CASSYERGHTDTQYF | TGTGCCAGCAGTTATGAGCGGGGGCACACAGATACGCAGTATTTT | - | TRBD2 | TRBJ2-3 | TRBV6-5
CASSPTGWGATNEKLFF | TGTGCCAGCAGCCCGACAGGTTGGGGGGCAACTAATGAAAAACTGTTTTTT | - | - | TRBJ1-4 | TRBV5-6
CASGLETGGRKNEQYF | TGTGCTAGTGGTTTGGAGACAGGGGGCAGGAAGAACGAGCAGTACTTC | - | TRBD1 | TRBJ2-7 | TRBV12-5
CASSDGQGAWTGANVLTF | TGTGCCAGCAGTGACGGACAGGGGGCCTGGACTGGGGCCAACGTCCTGACTTTC | - | TRBD1 | TRBJ2-6 | TRBV11-2
CASPGGWGLEAFF | TGTGCCAGCCCCGGTGGGTGGGGCCTTGAAGCTTTCTTT | - | - | TRBJ1-1 | TRBV2
CASSIVGYTGELFF | TGTGCCAGTAGTATTGTAGGGTACACCGGGGAGCTGTTTTTT | once | - | TRBJ2-2 | TRBV19
CASSSGRTGVAKNIQYF | TGTGCCAGCAGCTCCGGCAGGACAGGGGTAGCCAAAAACATTCAGTACTTC | - | TRBD1 | TRBJ2-4 | TRBV11-2
CASSSIVTLGLAGGDTQYF | TGCGCCAGCAGCTCCATTGTTACCCTGGGACTAGCGGGAGGAGATACGCAGTATTTT | - | TRBD2 | TRBJ2-3 | TRBV5-1
CASSLGQVYEQYF | TGCGCCAGCAGCTTGGGACAAGTCTACGAGCAGTACTTC | once | - | TRBJ2-7 | TRBV5-1